Below are 30 T cell receptor beta chains sequenced from a single sample in a study of T-cell memory formation after mild COVID-19. TCRdb independently ran MiXCR on the 5' RACE reads; one entry per CDR3 protein. This table holds a few hundred thousand distinct CDR3 sequences, roughly an eighth found once. The sample taken for sequencing was PBMCs or a T cell subset sorted from them (not recorded which). The receptors derive from a young man who had mild COVID-19 (a few samples of this study predate the infection). Cell type and time point are not known.

The chain employs TRBV29-1 and TRBJ1-4; maybe TRBD1 (5 bases). Germline V gene lookup returns CDR1 SQVTM and CDR2 ANQGSEA. This CDR3 is 12 amino acids long. The V end was cut by 6 bases, the J end by 3 bases, with 8 bases between. DNA of the CDR3: TGCAGCGTGCAGGGCGCTAATGAAAAACTGTTTTTT. It yields the protein CSVQGANEKLFF. Combining the CDR3 with reference TRBV29-1 and TRBJ1-4 gives the whole variable domain SAVISQKPSRDICQRGTSLTIQCQVDSQVTMMFWYRQQPGQSLTLIATANQGSEATYESGFVIDKFPISRPNLTFSTLTVSNMSPEDSSIYLCSVQGANEKLFFGSGTQLSVL.

The chain links TRBV12-3 or TRBV12-4 to TRBJ2-3; D is ambiguous. This CDR3 has 15 amino acids. V lost 7 bases and J 2 bases, leaving 16 bases between the germline ends. The CDR3: CASKPLADPTDTQYF. CDR3 nucleotide sequence: TGTGCCAGCAAGCCTCTGGCAGACCCCACAGATACGCAGTATTTT.

The V call is TRBV6-2 or TRBV6-3, the J call TRBJ2-2, with 7 bases that match TRBD2. The CDR3 runs 16 residues. Germline CDR1 is MNHEY and CDR2 is SVGEGT. Trimming removed 5 bases from V and 7 bases from J; junction bases left unmatched: 13. CDR3 sequence (DNA): TGTGCCAGCAGTCCCCCGGCGGGAGAATATTACGGGGAGCTGTTTTTT. Translation: CASSPPAGEYYGELFF.

This clonotype was observed a handful of times. The V and J genes are TRBV4-3 and TRBJ1-5; D gene uncertain. From germline, CDR1 is LGHNA and CDR2 YSLEER. This CDR3 spans 15 amino acids. V was cut by 0 bases and J by 7 bases, with 13 bases left in between. The CDR3, as DNA: TGCGCCAGCAGCCAAGATGCGGCAGGAATACAGCCCCAGCATTTT. Residues: CASSQDAAGIQPQHF.

The chain employs TRBV24-1 and TRBJ1-2; D might be TRBD1 (6 bases). V was cut by 1 base and J by 8 bases, with 19 bases left in between. The CDR3 has 16 amino acids. Germline-derived CDR1 and CDR2 are KGHDR and SFDVKD. The CDR3 DNA is TGTGCCACCAGTGATTTCAGGGGCCCCATGGGCCTCGGCTACACCTTC. Translated: CATSDFRGPMGLGYTF.

This sequence joins TRBV20-1 and TRBJ1-5; D unclear. With 3 bases removed from V and 0 bases from J, the gap between germline ends came to 9 bases. CDR1 and CDR2 from the germline V gene are DFQATT and SNEGSKA (reference sequence). The CDR3 has 14 amino acids. CDR3 residues: CSARKMNSNQPQHF. The CDR3 region has the DNA TGCAGTGCTAGGAAAATGAATAGCAATCAGCCCCAGCATTTT.

V and J are TRBV6-2 or TRBV6-3 and TRBJ2-7; tentatively, D is TRBD1 (6 bases). V lost 2 bases to trimming and J lost 3 bases, with 11 bases between them. This CDR3 region has 14 residues. From germline, CDR1 is MNHEY and CDR2 SVGEGT. CDR3 residues: CASSYTSQGYEQYV. The CDR3 nucleotides read TGTGCCAGCAGTTACACCTCACAGGGCTACGAGCAGTACGTC.

This clonotype was recorded only once. This sequence joins TRBV28 and TRBJ2-5; TRBD1 matches at 11 bases. This CDR3 comprises 17 residues. Germline-derived CDR1 and CDR2 are MDHEN and SYDVKM. V trimming: 3 bases; J trimming: 2 bases; junction bases outside the gene matches: 8. CDR3 region: CASSFYGQGAVQETQYF. As DNA, the CDR3 is TGTGCCAGCAGTTTTTACGGACAGGGGGCAGTACAAGAGACCCAGTACTTC.

This clonotype was observed at least ten times. The rearrangement links TRBV5-1 to TRBJ1-2; the D is unclear. Germline CDR1 and CDR2: SGHRS and YFSETQ. This CDR3 has 15 residues. Trimming left V 2 bases short and J 0 bases short, with 11 bases between. The CDR3 DNA is TGCGCCAGCAGCTTTATGGCGCTCACTAACTATGGCTACACCTTC. This sequence encodes CASSFMALTNYGYTF.

This clonotype was counted at least ten times. The chain employs TRBV4-1 and TRBJ2-7; D unclear. The CDR3 is 17 residues long. V lost 0 bases and J 0 bases, leaving 15 bases between the germline ends. The germline gives CDR1 MGHRA, CDR2 YSYEKL. This CDR3 reads CASSQERTDFSSYEQYF. In DNA form, the CDR3 reads TGCGCCAGCAGCCAAGAACGAACAGACTTTAGCTCCTACGAGCAGTACTTC.

The chain uses TRBV29-1 and TRBJ2-2, with TRBD1 as a possible D gene (6 bases). V lost 6 bases and J 7 bases, leaving 12 bases between the germline ends. This CDR3 contains 12 residues. Germline V gene sequence: CDR1 SQVTM, CDR2 ANQGSEA. The CDR3 reads CSVTGYNGELFF. CDR3 DNA sequence: TGCAGCGTCACAGGGTATAACGGGGAGCTGTTTTTT.

In its sample, this clonotype was seen a few times. The rearrangement joins TRBV12-3 or TRBV12-4 to TRBJ2-2; D gene ambiguous. V lost 7 bases to trimming and J lost 5 bases, with 5 bases between them. The CDR3 spans 11 residues. The CDR3: CASTATGELFF. CDR3 in DNA: TGTGCCAGCACTGCTACCGGGGAGCTGTTTTTT.

The rearrangement links TRBV5-1 to TRBJ1-2; 8 bases are shared with TRBD1. V lost 3 bases to trimming and J lost 8 bases; unmatched junction nucleotides: 9. Per germline, CDR1 SGHRS and CDR2 YFSETQ. CDR3 length: 14 amino acids. The CDR3 reads CASSSGQGRVGYTF. CDR3 DNA: TGCGCCAGCAGCTCCGGACAGGGCAGGGTCGGCTACACCTTC.

The rearrangement links TRBV11-2 to TRBJ2-1; the D is unclear. This CDR3 region has 15 residues. Germline loops: CDR1 SGHAT, CDR2 FQNNGV. Deletions cut 6 bases from V and 0 bases from J, with 12 bases between. DNA of the CDR3: TGTGCCAGCAGTTCGAGGTCCCACTCCTACAATGAGCAGTTCTTC. Its translation is CASSSRSHSYNEQFF.

This clonotype was found many times. V gene TRBV7-8 combines with J gene TRBJ2-1, with 7 bases matching TRBD2. This CDR3 contains 14 residues. Germline V gene data show CDR1 as SGHVS and CDR2 as FQNEAQ. The V and J ends lost 5 bases and 3 bases, in that order; junction bases with no gene match: 4. CDR3: CASSPRTSYNEQFF. In DNA, the CDR3 is TGTGCCAGCAGCCCAAGGACTAGCTACAATGAGCAGTTCTTC.

This clonotype turned up a few times. The chain is built from TRBV20-1 and TRBJ2-1; 7 bases map to TRBD1. The J segment lost 2 bases and the V segment lost 7 bases, leaving 5 bases of the junction unmatched. This CDR3 spans 13 amino acids. Looked up from germline, CDR1 is DFQATT and CDR2 is SNEGSKA (reference sequence). CDR3 sequence reads: CSVAGTAYNEQFF. The CDR3 DNA reads TGCAGTGTAGCCGGGACAGCCTACAATGAGCAGTTCTTC.

This clonotype was detected ten times or more. The rearrangement joins TRBV10-3 to TRBJ2-2; 11 bases are a match to TRBD1. The CDR3 is 16 residues long. Looked up from germline, CDR1 is ENHRY and CDR2 is SYGVKD. V shed 10 bases, J shed 3 bases, and the junction held 10 bases outside the gene matches. CDR3 in amino acids: CATRTGGAKDTGELFF. The CDR3 region has the DNA TGTGCCACCAGGACAGGGGGCGCGAAGGACACCGGGGAGCTGTTTTTT.

This clonotype was detected a few times. V is TRBV7-9 and J is TRBJ2-1, with TRBD1 identical over 7 bases. Germline assignment: CDR1 SEHNR and CDR2 FQNEAQ (reference sequence). V was clipped by 4 bases and J by 8 bases; unmatched bases: 11. The CDR3 is 15 amino acids. In DNA form, the CDR3 reads TGTGCCAGCAGCTCAAAGGGGGCGAAATGGGATGAGCAGTTCTTC. Protein: CASSSKGAKWDEQFF.

The chain joins TRBV7-3 to TRBJ1-1, with D perhaps matching TRBD1 (6 bases). CDR3 length equals 15 residues. Germline values: CDR1 SGHTA, CDR2 FQGTGA. Trimming removed 1 base from V and 7 bases from J, with 16 bases in between. The CDR3 loop reads CASSLSPRGVGEAFF. In DNA, the CDR3 is TGTGCCAGCAGCTTAAGTCCCAGGGGAGTGGGTGAAGCTTTCTTT.

The chain links TRBV7-9 to TRBJ1-2, with D tentatively TRBD1 (6 bases). In germline, CDR1 is SEHNR, CDR2 FQNEAQ (reference sequence). V was pared by 5 bases and J by 5 bases, with 15 bases between. The CDR3 sequence is 14 residues long. The DNA for the CDR3 is TGTGCCAGCAGCGAGACAGGTGCCTTATATGGCTACACCTTC. Translated: CASSETGALYGYTF.

The J gene is TRBJ1-3, the V gene TRBV7-2; D gene ambiguous. V lost 5 bases and J lost 0, with 11 bases in between. The CDR3 totals 15 residues. Looked up from germline, CDR1 is SGHTA and CDR2 is FQGNSA. The CDR3 loop reads CASSLQGNSGNTIYF. The CDR3 nucleotides read TGTGCCAGCAGCCTACAAGGGAACTCTGGAAACACCATATATTTT.

The chain carries TRBV5-1 and TRBJ2-5, with D tentatively TRBD2 (6 bases). CDR3 length: 15 amino acids. Per germline, CDR1 SGHRS and CDR2 YFSETQ. The V end lost 0 bases, the J end lost 5 bases, and 14 bases lay between the germline ends. CDR3: CASSLVGGLSETQYF. In DNA form, the CDR3 reads TGCGCCAGCAGCTTGGTCGGGGGATTATCGGAGACCCAGTACTTC.

The chain employs TRBV7-9 and TRBJ1-2; tentatively, D is TRBD1 (5 bases). This CDR3 has 14 amino acids. Germline V gene sequence: CDR1 SEHNR, CDR2 FQNEAQ (reference sequence). The ends were cut back, 4 bases at V and 2 bases at J, with 11 bases in the middle. CDR3 region: CASSSDSVNYGYTF. The CDR3 bases are TGTGCCAGCAGCTCCGACAGTGTCAACTATGGCTACACCTTC.

There are a few counts of this clonotype. The chain combines TRBV6-5 with TRBJ2-5; 7 bases are shared with TRBD1. Trimming removed 2 bases from V and 1 base from J; junction bases left unmatched: 10. CDR3 length: 17 residues. The germline CDR1 and CDR2 sequences are MNHEY and SVGAGI. The CDR3 nucleotides read TGTGCCAGCAGTTACGGGGGCTCCGGGACAGTCCAAGAGACCCAGTACTTC. It codes for CASSYGGSGTVQETQYF.

The chain is built from TRBV2 and TRBJ1-6, with no clear D. This CDR3 is built from 13 residues. Germline values: CDR1 SNHLY, CDR2 FYNNEI. With 1 base removed from V and 7 bases from J, the gap between germline ends came to 5 bases. Here the CDR3 reads CASSEVRNSPLHF. CDR3 sequence (DNA): TGTGCCAGCAGTGAAGTCAGGAATTCACCCCTCCACTTT.

The sample holds a few counts of this clonotype. V gene TRBV19 combines with J gene TRBJ1-2; D not certain. Germline values: CDR1 LNHDA, CDR2 SQIVND (reference sequence). V was trimmed by 5 bases and J by 7 bases, leaving 17 bases between them. This CDR3 has 14 residues. CDR3 sequence reads: CASSLRTPRGGYTF. DNA for the CDR3: TGTGCCAGTAGTCTCCGGACCCCTCGGGGTGGCTACACCTTC.

This clonotype has only a few counts. The chain combines TRBV18 with TRBJ2-7; TRBD1 agrees at 10 bases. The CDR3 totals 16 residues. The V gene's germline CDR1 is KGHSH and CDR2 LQKENI. V was clipped by 6 bases and J by 3 bases; unmatched bases: 11. This CDR3 is CASSHRQGAKFYEQYF. The CDR3 DNA is TGTGCCAGCTCCCATAGACAGGGGGCAAAATTCTACGAGCAGTACTTC.

The genes are TRBV6-2 or TRBV6-3 and TRBJ2-2, with D maybe TRBD2 (6 bases). Germline V CDR1 and CDR2: MNHEY, SVGEGT. The V end lost 2 bases, the J end lost 7 bases, and 26 bases lay between the germline ends. The CDR3 length is 19 residues. CDR3 in DNA: TGTGCCAGCAGTTACATGGTTCAGGGACGAAGCGGAGCGGGCGGGGAGCTGTTTTTT. This gives the protein CASSYMVQGRSGAGGELFF.

This clonotype turned up a few times. The chain is built from TRBV12-3 or TRBV12-4 and TRBJ2-5; no clear D gene. V was cut by 3 bases and J by 0 bases, with 8 bases left in between. The CDR3 has 14 residues. The CDR3, as DNA: TGTGCCAGCAGTTTCGTCAGGTACCAAGAGACCCAGTACTTC. This gives the protein CASSFVRYQETQYF.

This clonotype was found once. The V and J genes are TRBV19 and TRBJ2-2; TRBD2 aligns across 7 bases. Germline-derived CDR1 and CDR2 are LNHDA and SQIVND (reference sequence). CDR3 length: 16 residues. V was pared by 3 bases and J by 7 bases, with 11 bases of the junction left unmatched. CDR3 region: CASSILRTGGSGELFF. CDR3 DNA sequence: TGTGCCAGTAGTATCTTACGGACGGGGGGTAGCGGGGAGCTGTTTTTT.